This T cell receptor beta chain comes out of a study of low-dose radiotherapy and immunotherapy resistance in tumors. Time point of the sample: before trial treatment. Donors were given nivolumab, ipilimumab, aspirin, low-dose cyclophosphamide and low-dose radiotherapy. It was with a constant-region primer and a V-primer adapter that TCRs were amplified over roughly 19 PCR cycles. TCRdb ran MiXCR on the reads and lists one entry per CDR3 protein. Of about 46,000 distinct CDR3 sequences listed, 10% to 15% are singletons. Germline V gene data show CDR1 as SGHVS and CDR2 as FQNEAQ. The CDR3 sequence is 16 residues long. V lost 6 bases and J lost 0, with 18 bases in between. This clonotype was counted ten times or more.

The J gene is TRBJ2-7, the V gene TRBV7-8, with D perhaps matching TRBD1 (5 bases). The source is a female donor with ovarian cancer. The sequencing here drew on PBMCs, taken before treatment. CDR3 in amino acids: CASRPESLRASYEQYF. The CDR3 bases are TGTGCCAGCAGACCAGAAAGCCTCAGGGCCTCCTACGAGCAGTACTTC.